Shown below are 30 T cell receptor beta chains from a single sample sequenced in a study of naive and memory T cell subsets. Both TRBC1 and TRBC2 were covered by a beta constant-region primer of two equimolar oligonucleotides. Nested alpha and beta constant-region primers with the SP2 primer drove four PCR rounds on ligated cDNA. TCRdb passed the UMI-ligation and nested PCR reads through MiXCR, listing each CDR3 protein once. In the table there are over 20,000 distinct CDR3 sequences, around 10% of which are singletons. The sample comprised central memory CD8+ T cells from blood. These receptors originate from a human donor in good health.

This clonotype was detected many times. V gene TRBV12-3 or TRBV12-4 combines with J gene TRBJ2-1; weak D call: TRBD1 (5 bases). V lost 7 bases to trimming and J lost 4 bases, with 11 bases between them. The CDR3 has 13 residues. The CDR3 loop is CASKGRDYNEQFF. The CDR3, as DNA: TGTGCCAGCAAAGGCAGGGATTACAATGAGCAGTTCTTC.

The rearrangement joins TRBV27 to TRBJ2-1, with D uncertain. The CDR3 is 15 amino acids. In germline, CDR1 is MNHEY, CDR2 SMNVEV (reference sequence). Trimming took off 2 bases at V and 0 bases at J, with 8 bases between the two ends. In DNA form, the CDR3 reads TGTGCCAGCAGTTTACCCAGCCTCTCCTACAATGAGCAGTTCTTC. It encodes CASSLPSLSYNEQFF.

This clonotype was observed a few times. The DNA for the CDR3 is TGTGCCAGCAGCCAAGTGTCTAGCGGGAGGAATGAGCAGTTCTTC. Encoded protein: CASSQVSSGRNEQFF. The rearrangement uses TRBV14 and TRBJ2-1, with 11 positions matching TRBD2. Germline CDR1 SGHDN, CDR2 FVKESK. J gave up 7 bases and V 1 base, and 3 bases lay outside the gene matches. This CDR3 contains 15 residues. The whole variable domain, remainder taken from reference TRBV14 and TRBJ2-1, is EAGVTQFPSHSVIEKGQTVTLRCDPISGHDNLYWYRRVMGKEIKFLLHFVKESKQDESGMPNNRFLAERTGGTYSTLKVQPAELEDSGVYFCASSQVSSGRNEQFFGPGTRLTVL.

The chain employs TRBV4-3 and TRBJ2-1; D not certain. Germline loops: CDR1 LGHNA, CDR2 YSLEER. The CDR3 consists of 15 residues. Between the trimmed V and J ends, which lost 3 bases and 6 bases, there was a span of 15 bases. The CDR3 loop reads CASSQEKGGSNEQFF. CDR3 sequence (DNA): TGCGCCAGCAGCCAGGAAAAGGGTGGGTCCAATGAGCAGTTCTTC.

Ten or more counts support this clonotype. The CDR3 is CASRASGDNQPQHF. DNA for the CDR3: TGTGCCAGCAGGGCTAGTGGGGACAATCAGCCCCAGCATTTT. The rearrangement uses TRBV27 and TRBJ1-5; D is undetermined. Germline CDR1 reads MNHEY; CDR2 reads SMNVEV (reference sequence). V was shortened by 6 bases and J by 3 bases, with 12 bases between the two germline ends. CDR3 size: 14 residues.

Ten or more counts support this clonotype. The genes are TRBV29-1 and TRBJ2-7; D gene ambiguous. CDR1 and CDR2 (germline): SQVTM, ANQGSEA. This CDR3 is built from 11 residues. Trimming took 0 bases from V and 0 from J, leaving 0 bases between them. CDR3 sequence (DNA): TGCAGCGTTGAAGACTCCTACGAGCAGTACTTC. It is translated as CSVEDSYEQYF.

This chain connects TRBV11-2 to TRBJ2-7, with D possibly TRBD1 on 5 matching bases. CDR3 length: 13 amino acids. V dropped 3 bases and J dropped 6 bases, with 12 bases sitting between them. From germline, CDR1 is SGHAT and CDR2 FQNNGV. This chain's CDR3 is CASSFPGWLEQYF. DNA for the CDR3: TGTGCCAGCAGCTTTCCAGGGTGGCTCGAGCAGTACTTC.

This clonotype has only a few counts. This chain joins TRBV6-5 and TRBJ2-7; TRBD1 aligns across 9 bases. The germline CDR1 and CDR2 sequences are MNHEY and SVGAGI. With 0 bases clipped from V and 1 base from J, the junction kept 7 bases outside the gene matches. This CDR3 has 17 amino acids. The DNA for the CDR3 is TGTGCCAGCAGTTACTCCTCGGACAGGGGTTATTCCTACGAGCAGTACTTC. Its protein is CASSYSSDRGYSYEQYF.

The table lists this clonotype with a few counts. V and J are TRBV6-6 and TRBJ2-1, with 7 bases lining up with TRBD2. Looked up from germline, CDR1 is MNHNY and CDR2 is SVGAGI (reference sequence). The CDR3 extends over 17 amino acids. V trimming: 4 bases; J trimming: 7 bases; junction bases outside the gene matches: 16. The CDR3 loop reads CASSSHFWRERKNEQFF. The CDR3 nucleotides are TGTGCCAGCAGTTCCCATTTTTGGCGGGAGAGGAAAAATGAGCAGTTCTTC.

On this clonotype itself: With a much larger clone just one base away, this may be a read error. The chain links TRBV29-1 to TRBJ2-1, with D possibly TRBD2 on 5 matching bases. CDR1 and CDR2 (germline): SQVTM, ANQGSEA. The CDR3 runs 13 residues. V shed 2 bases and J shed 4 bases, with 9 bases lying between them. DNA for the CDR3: TGCAGCGTTGAAACTAGAGATTACAATGAGCAGTTCTTC. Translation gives CSVETRDYNEQFF.

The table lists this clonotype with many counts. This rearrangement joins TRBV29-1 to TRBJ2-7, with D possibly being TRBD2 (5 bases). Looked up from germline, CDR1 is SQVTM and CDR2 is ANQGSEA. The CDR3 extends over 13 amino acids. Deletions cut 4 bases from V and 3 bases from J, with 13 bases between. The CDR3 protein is CSVVGVTNYEQYF. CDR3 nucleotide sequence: TGCAGCGTTGTCGGGGTAACCAACTACGAGCAGTACTTC.

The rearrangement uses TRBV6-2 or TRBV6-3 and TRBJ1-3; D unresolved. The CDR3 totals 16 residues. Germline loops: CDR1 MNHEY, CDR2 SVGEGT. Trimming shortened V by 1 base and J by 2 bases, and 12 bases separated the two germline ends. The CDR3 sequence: CASSYYSDTAGNTIYF. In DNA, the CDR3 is TGTGCCAGCAGTTACTACTCAGACACCGCTGGAAACACCATATATTTT.

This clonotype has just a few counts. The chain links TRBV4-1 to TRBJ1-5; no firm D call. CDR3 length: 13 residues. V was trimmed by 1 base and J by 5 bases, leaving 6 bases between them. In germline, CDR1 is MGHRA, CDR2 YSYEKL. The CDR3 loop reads CASSQVGDQPQHF. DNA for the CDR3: TGCGCCAGCAGCCAAGTTGGGGATCAGCCCCAGCATTTT.

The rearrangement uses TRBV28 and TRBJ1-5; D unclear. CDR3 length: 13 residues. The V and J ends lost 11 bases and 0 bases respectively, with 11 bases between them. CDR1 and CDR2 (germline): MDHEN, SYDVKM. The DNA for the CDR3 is TGTGCCGCGGATTGGGGTAGCAATCAGCCCCAGCATTTT. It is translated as CAADWGSNQPQHF.

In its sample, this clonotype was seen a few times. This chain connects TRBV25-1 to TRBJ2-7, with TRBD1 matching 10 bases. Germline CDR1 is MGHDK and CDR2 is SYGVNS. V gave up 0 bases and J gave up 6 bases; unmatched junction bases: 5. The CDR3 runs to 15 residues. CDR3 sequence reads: CASSEYGTGVLEQYF. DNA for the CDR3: TGTGCCAGCAGTGAATACGGGACAGGGGTCCTCGAGCAGTACTTC.

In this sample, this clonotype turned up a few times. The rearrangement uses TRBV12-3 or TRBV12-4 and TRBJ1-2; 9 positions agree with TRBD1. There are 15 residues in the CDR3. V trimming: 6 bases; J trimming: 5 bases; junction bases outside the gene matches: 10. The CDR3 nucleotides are TGTGCCAGCAGCACTGGACAGGGGATAGGGTATGGCTACACCTTC. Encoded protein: CASSTGQGIGYGYTF.

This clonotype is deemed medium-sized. In DNA form, the CDR3 reads TGCAGTGCTAGATCAGGGCGGGAGGAACAAGAGACCCAGTACTTC. Protein sequence: CSARSGREEQETQYF. This chain connects TRBV20-1 to TRBJ2-5; TRBD2 matches at 8 bases. The CDR3 has 15 residues. The V gene end was trimmed by 2 bases and the J gene end by 2 bases; junction bases not matched to a gene: 7. The germline V gene has CDR1 DFQATT and CDR2 SNEGSKA (reference sequence).

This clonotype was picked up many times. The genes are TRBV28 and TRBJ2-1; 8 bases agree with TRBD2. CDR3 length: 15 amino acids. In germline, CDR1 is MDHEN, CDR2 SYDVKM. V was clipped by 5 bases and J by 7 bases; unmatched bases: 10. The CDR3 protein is CASSLKAGAGNEQFF. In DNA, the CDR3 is TGTGCCAGCAGTCTAAAAGCGGGAGCTGGGAATGAGCAGTTCTTC.

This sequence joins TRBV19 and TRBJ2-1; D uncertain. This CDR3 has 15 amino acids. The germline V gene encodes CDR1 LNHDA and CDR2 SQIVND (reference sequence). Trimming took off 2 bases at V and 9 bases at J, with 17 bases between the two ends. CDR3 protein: CASSITAPAAGEQFF. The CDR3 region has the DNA TGTGCCAGTAGTATAACAGCCCCCGCGGCCGGTGAGCAGTTCTTC.

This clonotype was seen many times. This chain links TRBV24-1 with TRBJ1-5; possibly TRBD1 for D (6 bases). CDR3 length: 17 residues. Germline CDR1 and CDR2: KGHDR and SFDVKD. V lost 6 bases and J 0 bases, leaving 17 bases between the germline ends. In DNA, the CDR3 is TGTGCCACCAGTCTTATGAGGGGGGACTATAGCAATCAGCCCCAGCATTTT. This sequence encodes CATSLMRGDYSNQPQHF.

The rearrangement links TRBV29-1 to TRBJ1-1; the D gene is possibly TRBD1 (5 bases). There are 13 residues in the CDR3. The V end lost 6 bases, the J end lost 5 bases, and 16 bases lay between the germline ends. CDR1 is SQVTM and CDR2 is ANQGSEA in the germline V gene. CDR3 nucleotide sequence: TGCAGCGTGGGGACCCAATTCGGTACTGAAGCTTTCTTT. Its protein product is CSVGTQFGTEAFF.

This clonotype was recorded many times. CDR3 region: CSAGLLSTDTQYF. DNA for the CDR3: TGCAGTGCTGGATTACTTAGCACAGATACGCAGTATTTT. The chain combines TRBV20-1 with TRBJ2-3; D is unclear. V gave up 5 bases and J gave up 0 bases, with 9 bases separating them. Germline V gives CDR1 DFQATT, CDR2 SNEGSKA (reference sequence). The CDR3 loop spans 13 amino acids.

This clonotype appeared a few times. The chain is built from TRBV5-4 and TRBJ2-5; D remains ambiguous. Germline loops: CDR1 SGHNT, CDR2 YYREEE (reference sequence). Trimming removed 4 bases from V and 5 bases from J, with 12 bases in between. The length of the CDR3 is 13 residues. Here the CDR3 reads CASSPDNEETQYF. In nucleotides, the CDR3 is TGTGCCAGCAGCCCGGATAATGAGGAGACCCAGTACTTC.

The CDR3 DNA sequence: TGTGCCAGCACTAGAGGTTACGAGCAGTACTTC. Translating gives CASTRGYEQYF. The V call is TRBV6-1, the J call TRBJ2-7; no firm D call. CDR1 is MNHNS, CDR2 SASEGT, per germline. There are 11 residues in the CDR3. The V end lost 7 bases, the J end lost 4 bases, and 8 bases lay between the germline ends.

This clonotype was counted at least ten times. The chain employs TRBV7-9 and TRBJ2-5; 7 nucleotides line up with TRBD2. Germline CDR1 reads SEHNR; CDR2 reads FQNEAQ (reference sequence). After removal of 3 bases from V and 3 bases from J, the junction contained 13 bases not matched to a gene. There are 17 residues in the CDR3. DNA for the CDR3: TGTGCCAGCAGCTTCGAAACGGGGACTAAGGAAAAAGAGACCCAGTACTTC. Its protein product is CASSFETGTKEKETQYF.

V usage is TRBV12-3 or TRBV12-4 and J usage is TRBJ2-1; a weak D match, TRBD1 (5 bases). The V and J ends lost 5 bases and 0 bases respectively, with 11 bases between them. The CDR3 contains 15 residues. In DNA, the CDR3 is TGTGCCAGCAGTGATGGACACTTCTCCTACAATGAGCAGTTCTTC. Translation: CASSDGHFSYNEQFF.

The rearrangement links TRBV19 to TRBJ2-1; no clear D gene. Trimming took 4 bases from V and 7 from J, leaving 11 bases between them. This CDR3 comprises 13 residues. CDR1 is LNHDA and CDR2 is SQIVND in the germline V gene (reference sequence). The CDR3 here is CASSTFDRNEQFF. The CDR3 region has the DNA TGTGCCAGTAGTACTTTCGACCGGAATGAGCAGTTCTTC.

The CDR3 region is CASSKRVSLRDYEQYF. CDR3 bases: TGTGCCAGCAGCAAAAGGGTGAGTCTGCGGGATTACGAGCAGTACTTC. The J gene is TRBJ2-7, the V gene TRBV21-1; the table's D call TRBD2 went unverified against the DNA. TRBV21-1 is labeled a pseudogene. The CDR3 runs 16 residues.

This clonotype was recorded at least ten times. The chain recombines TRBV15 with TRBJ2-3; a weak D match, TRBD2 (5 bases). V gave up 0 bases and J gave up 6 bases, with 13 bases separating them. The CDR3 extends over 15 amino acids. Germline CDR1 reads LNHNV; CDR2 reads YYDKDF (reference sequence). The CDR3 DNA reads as TGTGCCACCAGCAGAGATCGGGGTGCGGCGGATACGCAGTATTTT. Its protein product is CATSRDRGAADTQYF.

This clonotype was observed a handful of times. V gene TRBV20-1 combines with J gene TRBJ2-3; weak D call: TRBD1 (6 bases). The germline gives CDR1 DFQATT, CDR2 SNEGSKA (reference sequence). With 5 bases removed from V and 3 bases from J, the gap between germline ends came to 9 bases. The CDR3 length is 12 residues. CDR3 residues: CSAVDRTDTQYF. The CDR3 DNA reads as TGCAGTGCTGTCGACAGGACAGATACGCAGTATTTT.